These T cell receptor beta chains were read from a single sample in a study of T-cell memory formation after mild COVID-19. One entry per CDR3 protein, called by TCRdb with MiXCR from the 5' RACE reads. This sample yields hundreds of thousands of distinct CDR3 sequences, of which roughly an eighth are seen a single time; 22% belongs to the top ten. The sample was PBMCs or a T cell subset sorted from them (not recorded which). Receptors originate from a man aged 18 to 35 who had mild COVID-19 (a few samples of this study predate the infection). Cell type and time point are not known. Each CDR3 is given with its conserved first and last residue. D genes are given only for firm matches. Size tells how often a clone was seen (once, few, many) or the class of an expanded clone, and some rows leave it out.

D gene: TRBD2; clone size: NA; V gene: TRBV5-1; J gene: TRBJ2-7; CDR3 protein: CASSLTGLATTYEQYF; CDR3 DNA: TGCGCCAGCAGCTTGACGGGACTAGCGACTACCTACGAGCAGTACTTC
D gene: TRBD1; clone size: NA; V gene: TRBV18; J gene: TRBJ1-2; CDR3 protein: CASSPETGGGYGYTF; CDR3 DNA: TGTGCCAGCTCACCCGAGACAGGGGGAGGATATGGCTACACCTTC
D gene: NA; clone size: few; V gene: TRBV7-2; J gene: TRBJ1-2; CDR3 protein: CASSLDPGAINYGYTF; CDR3 DNA: TGTGCCAGCAGCTTAGATCCGGGGGCGATTAACTATGGCTACACCTTC
D gene: NA; clone size: few; V gene: TRBV7-9; J gene: TRBJ1-4; CDR3 protein: CASSPIGDGEKLFF; CDR3 DNA: TGTGCCAGCAGCCCGATCGGGGACGGAGAAAAACTGTTTTTT
D gene: NA; clone size: few; V gene: TRBV6-1; J gene: TRBJ2-1; CDR3 protein: CASSEGNFNEQFF; CDR3 DNA: TGTGCCAGCAGTGAGGGCAACTTCAATGAGCAGTTCTTC
D gene: TRBD1; clone size: NA; V gene: TRBV9; J gene: TRBJ1-6; CDR3 protein: CASSVAFDRTGPNSPLHF; CDR3 DNA: TGTGCCAGCAGCGTAGCCTTTGATAGGACAGGGCCGAATTCACCCCTCCACTTT
D gene: TRBD1; clone size: few; V gene: TRBV4-1; J gene: TRBJ1-1; CDR3 protein: CASSQHPGGGNTEAFF; CDR3 DNA: TGCGCCAGCAGCCAACACCCAGGGGGGGGTAACACTGAAGCTTTCTTT
D gene: TRBD1; clone size: few; V gene: TRBV7-9; J gene: TRBJ1-2; CDR3 protein: CASSISRTGDHYGYTF; CDR3 DNA: TGTGCCAGCAGCATATCCCGGACAGGGGACCACTATGGCTACACCTTC
D gene: TRBD2; clone size: many; V gene: TRBV5-1; J gene: TRBJ2-1; CDR3 protein: CASSLLGSGGANEQFF; CDR3 DNA: TGCGCCAGCAGCCTCCTAGGTAGCGGGGGGGCGAATGAGCAGTTCTTC
D gene: NA; clone size: many; V gene: TRBV18; J gene: TRBJ1-6; CDR3 protein: CASSPASSYNSPLHF; CDR3 DNA: TGTGCCAGCTCACCAGCGAGCTCCTATAATTCACCCCTCCACTTT
D gene: TRBD1; clone size: few; V gene: TRBV6-6; J gene: TRBJ1-2; CDR3 protein: CASSVRDRDYGYTF; CDR3 DNA: TGTGCCAGCAGTGTCCGGGACAGGGACTATGGCTACACCTTC
D gene: NA; clone size: NA; V gene: TRBV5-6; J gene: TRBJ1-1; CDR3 protein: CASSLVYRVNTEAFF; CDR3 DNA: TGTGCCAGCAGCTTGGTTTATCGGGTGAACACTGAAGCTTTCTTT
D gene: NA; clone size: NA; V gene: TRBV18; J gene: TRBJ1-5; CDR3 protein: CASSPTQGGSNQPQHF; CDR3 DNA: TGTGCCAGCTCACCAACACAGGGTGGTAGCAATCAGCCCCAGCATTTT
D gene: TRBD2; clone size: NA; V gene: TRBV11-2; J gene: TRBJ2-3; CDR3 protein: CASSSGLAGRADTQYF; CDR3 DNA: TGTGCCAGCAGCTCGGGACTAGCGGGGAGGGCAGATACGCAGTATTTT
D gene: NA; clone size: many; V gene: TRBV12-3/TRBV12-4; J gene: TRBJ2-3; CDR3 protein: CASSHYTDTQYF; CDR3 DNA: TGTGCCAGCAGCCACTACACAGATACGCAGTATTTT
D gene: TRBD1; clone size: few; V gene: TRBV20-1; J gene: TRBJ1-1; CDR3 protein: CSARDPGTGGMEAFF; CDR3 DNA: TGCAGTGCTAGAGATCCCGGGACAGGGGGCATGGAAGCTTTCTTT
D gene: NA; clone size: NA; V gene: TRBV4-1; J gene: TRBJ2-4; CDR3 protein: CASSQDFVQGRNIQYF; CDR3 DNA: TGCGCCAGCAGCCAAGATTTTGTCCAGGGAAGAAACATTCAGTACTTC